Below are 9 T cell receptor beta chains sequenced from a single sample in a study of PD-L1 blockade in urothelial cancer. Time point of the sample: pretreatment peripheral blood. Data came from immunoSEQ multiplex PCR; TCRdb stores just in-frame clones and leaves some out. Of approximately 48,000 clones listed, around 79% are singletons. The sample here was PBMCs, taken around atezolizumab (anti-PD-L1) treatment. The receptors were gathered from a man aged 70 or older with urothelial cancer.

The rearrangement uses TRBV6-1 and TRBJ2-1, with 9 bases fitting TRBD1. The length of the CDR3 is 14 residues. V was clipped by 4 bases and J by 6 bases; unmatched bases: 4. CDR1 MNHNS and CDR2 SASEGT come from the germline V gene. CDR3 sequence: CASSGWTGVNEQFF. The CDR3 DNA follows: TGTGCCAGCAGTGGTTGGACAGGGGTCAATGAGCAGTTCTTC.

V usage is TRBV14 and J usage is TRBJ2-7; weak D call: TRBD2 (7 bases). The CDR3 loop spans 15 amino acids. Trimming removed 4 bases at V and 3 bases at J, with 16 bases between. CDR1 and CDR2 (germline): SGHDN, FVKESK. In DNA form, the CDR3 reads TGTGCCAGCAGCCTCGGACGGGGGGCCTTCTACGAGCAGTACTTC. Its protein is CASSLGRGAFYEQYF.

In DNA, the CDR3 is TGCGCCAGCAGCCCCTTACAGGGGGGGAGGAGGACCCAGTACTTC. Residues: CASSPLQGGRRTQYF. This chain links TRBV4-1 with TRBJ2-5; possible D gene TRBD1, 8 bases. This CDR3 is built from 15 residues. Trimming pared 4 bases from V and 7 bases from J, leaving 19 bases between. From germline, CDR1 is MGHRA and CDR2 YSYEKL.

This clone was detected once. This chain uses TRBV28 with TRBJ2-1; 11 nucleotides agree with TRBD2. Germline values: CDR1 MDHEN, CDR2 SYDVKM. The CDR3 loop spans 15 amino acids. With 2 bases clipped from V and 3 bases from J, the junction kept 0 bases outside the gene matches. The CDR3 region has the DNA TGTGCCAGCAGTTTAGGGACTAGCGGCTACAATGAGCAGTTCTTC. Translating gives CASSLGTSGYNEQFF.

The V and J genes are TRBV5-5 and TRBJ2-4, with TRBD2 matching over 11 bases. Germline values: CDR1 SGHKS, CDR2 YYEKEE (reference sequence). V dropped 4 bases and J dropped 9; count of bases not matched to a gene: 12. The CDR3 consists of 16 residues. CDR3 loop: CASSRGTSGTGGIQYF. The CDR3 DNA sequence: TGTGCCAGCAGCCGGGGGACTAGCGGCACGGGGGGCATTCAGTACTTC. Drawing the rest from reference TRBV5-5 and TRBJ2-4, the complete variable domain is DAGVTQSPTHLIKTRGQQVTLRCSPISGHKSVSWYQQVLGQGPQFIFQYYEKEERGRGNFPDRFSARQFPNYSSELNVNALLLGDSALYLCASSRGTSGTGGIQYFGAGTRLSVL.

V is TRBV19 and J is TRBJ2-5, with 10 nucleotides matching TRBD1. CDR1 is LNHDA, CDR2 SQIVND, per germline (reference sequence). V dropped 3 bases and J dropped 4; count of bases not matched to a gene: 2. The CDR3 runs 14 residues. The CDR3: CASSMGQGRETQYF. In DNA form, the CDR3 reads TGTGCCAGTAGTATGGGACAGGGGAGAGAGACCCAGTACTTC.

This clone was observed a few times. The junction and the germline gene differ at one end; a read error may be behind it. This chain uses TRBV6-4 with TRBJ1-1, with 7 bases that match TRBD1. The CDR3 loop spans 16 amino acids. CDR1 and CDR2 (germline): MRHNA, SNTAGT. The CDR3 region has the DNA TGTGCCAGCAGTGACTCGATAAAACAGGGGAACCCTGAAGCTTTCTTT. This translates into CASSDSIKQGNPEAFF.

This clone has only one observation. This chain joins TRBV25-1 and TRBJ1-3; D not resolved. CDR1 MGHDK and CDR2 SYGVNS come from the germline V gene. The CDR3 loop spans 14 amino acids. V lost 5 bases, J lost 0 bases, and 8 bases lay in between. CDR3 protein: CASSPQASGNTIYF. CDR3 in DNA: TGTGCCAGCAGTCCTCAGGCCTCTGGAAACACCATATATTTT.

This clone was seen a single time. V usage is TRBV4-1 and J usage is TRBJ2-7; D may be TRBD2 (6 bases). Germline V lookup: CDR1 MGHRA, CDR2 YSYEKL. The ends were cut back, 0 bases at V and 1 base at J, with 19 bases in the middle. This CDR3 spans 18 amino acids. CDR3: CASSQERGGSSRSYEQYF. CDR3 coding DNA: TGCGCCAGCAGCCAAGAACGGGGAGGTAGTTCGCGGTCCTACGAGCAGTACTTC.